One and the same sample provided the 18 T cell receptor beta chains below, sequenced in a study of cytomegalovirus exposure and HLA in healthy donors. Vbeta (60) and Jbeta (13) primers were used in the PCR. The method was immunoSEQ multiplex PCR; TCRdb's version includes in-frame clones alone and lacks a portion of them. The sample records tens of thousands of clones, about 75% being singletons. Sequencing was carried out using PBMCs. These receptors were collected from a middle-aged man in good health and CMV-seronegative.

This clone was found once. The V gene is TRBV28, the J gene TRBJ1-5; TRBD1 aligns across 9 bases. Trimming took 6 bases from V and 6 from J; bases not matched to a gene: 9. Germline V gene sequence: CDR1 MDHEN, CDR2 SYDVKM. This CDR3 is 15 amino acids long. The chain's CDR3 is CASRWRQGGSQPQHF. The CDR3 DNA sequence: TGTGCCAGCAGGTGGCGACAGGGGGGTAGTCAGCCCCAGCATTTT.

The chain carries TRBV7-2 and TRBJ1-2; 7 nucleotides align to TRBD1. The CDR3 length is 14 residues. CDR1 and CDR2 (germline): SGHTA, FQGNSA. Trimming cost V 1 base and J 2 bases; bases outside gene matches: 1. This chain's CDR3 is CASSLGGQNYGYTF. The CDR3 coding sequence is TGTGCCAGCAGCTTAGGGGGACAGAACTATGGCTACACCTTC. The full variable domain, with the rest looked up from reference TRBV7-2 and TRBJ1-2, is GAGVSQSPSNKVTEKGKDVELRCDPISGHTALYWYRQSLGQGLEFLIYFQGNSAPDKSGLPSDRFSAERTGGSVSTLTIQRTQQEDSAVYLCASSLGGQNYGYTFGSGTRLTVV.

This clone occurred once. The V gene is TRBV7-2, the J gene TRBJ2-1, with 8 bases aligning to TRBD1. Germline values: CDR1 SGHTA, CDR2 FQGNSA. Trimming cost V 2 bases and J 7 bases; bases outside gene matches: 7. The CDR3 is 15 amino acids. As DNA, the CDR3 is TGTGCCAGCAGCTTATCAGGGGGCCACGGGAATGAGCAGTTCTTC. Translated: CASSLSGGHGNEQFF.

This rearrangement joins TRBV10-3 to TRBJ1-5; D possibly corresponds to TRBD1 (6 bases). The germline CDR1 and CDR2 sequences are ENHRY and SYGVKD. Deletions cut 10 bases from V and 3 bases from J, with 16 bases between. This CDR3 region has 14 residues. CDR3 sequence: CATQLDRLNQPQHF. The CDR3 DNA sequence: TGTGCCACCCAGCTTGACAGGCTCAATCAGCCCCAGCATTTT.

The rearrangement uses TRBV20-1 and TRBJ2-7; TRBD1 aligns across 10 bases. From germline, CDR1 is DFQATT and CDR2 SNEGSKA (reference sequence). Losses at the gene ends were 7 bases for V and 7 bases for J; bases not matched to a gene: 4. The CDR3 totals 11 residues. For the CDR3, the DNA is TGCAGTGGACAGGGGGCAGGGGAGCAGTACTTC. Its protein product is CSGQGAGEQYF.

The chain links TRBV7-9 to TRBJ1-4; 8 nucleotides align to TRBD1. The germline CDR1 and CDR2 sequences are SEHNR and FQNEAQ (reference sequence). Trimming removed 3 bases from V and 8 bases from J; junction bases left unmatched: 5. This CDR3 spans 14 amino acids. Here the CDR3 DNA reads TGTGCCAGCAGCTTCGGGACAGGATGGGAAAAACTGTTTTTT. This sequence encodes CASSFGTGWEKLFF. Full variable domain (outside the CDR3, taken from reference TRBV7-9 and TRBJ1-4): DTGVSQNPRHKITKRGQNVTFRCDPISEHNRLYWYRQTLGQGPEFLTYFQNEAQLEKSRLLSDRFSAERPKGSFSTLEIQRTEQGDSAMYLCASSFGTGWEKLFFGSGTQLSVL.

This clone was seen repeatedly, ten times or more. J is TRBJ1-6 and V is TRBV6-5; TRBD1 matches at 9 bases. The junction had 10 bases not matched to a gene; V was cut back by 6 bases and J by 10 bases. Germline V gives CDR1 MNHEY, CDR2 SVGAGI. CDR3 length equals 15 residues. DNA for the CDR3: TGTGCCAGCAGCTTTGCACGGACAGGGGAGTCACCCCTCCACTTT. Translating it yields CASSFARTGESPLHF.

CDR3: CASRPGGGGQPQHF. CDR3 coding DNA: TGTGCCAGCAGACCTGGGGGAGGGGGTCAGCCCCAGCATTTT. This sequence joins TRBV6-5 and TRBJ1-5, with D maybe TRBD1 (6 bases). The germline CDR1 and CDR2 sequences are MNHEY and SVGAGI. The CDR3 has 14 residues. Trimming shortened V by 6 bases and J by 6 bases, and 15 bases separated the two germline ends.

The chain links TRBV9 to TRBJ1-6; TRBD1 aligns across 8 bases. This CDR3 is 15 amino acids long. V lost 0 bases, J lost 9 bases, and 5 bases stayed unmatched. Germline CDR1 SGDLS, CDR2 YYNGEE. The CDR3 region has the DNA TGTGCCAGCAGCGTAGAACAGGGGGTTCTTTCACCCCTCCACTTT. As protein: CASSVEQGVLSPLHF.

This chain links TRBV19 with TRBJ2-1; no definite D call. V was shortened by 4 bases and J by 6 bases, with 7 bases between the two germline ends. The CDR3 is made up of 12 amino acids. Per germline, CDR1 LNHDA and CDR2 SQIVND (reference sequence). The CDR3, as DNA: TGTGCCAGTAGTAAAAAGAGCAATGAGCAGTTCTTC. Its translation is CASSKKSNEQFF.

The chain employs TRBV5-1 and TRBJ1-5; 8 nucleotides align to TRBD1. The V and J ends lost 10 bases and 2 bases, in that order; junction bases with no gene match: 5. Germline lookup yields CDR1 SGHRS and CDR2 YFSETQ. CDR3 length: 13 amino acids. This CDR3 is CAPRGPCNQPQHF. In DNA form, the CDR3 reads TGCGCCCCCAGGGGGCCTTGCAATCAGCCCCAGCATTTT. The complete variable domain, with remaining parts taken from reference TRBV5-1 and TRBJ1-5, reads KAGVTQTPRYLIKTRGQQVTLSCSPISGHRSVSWYQQTPGQGLQFLFEYFSETQRNKGNFPGRFSGRQFSNSRSEMNVSTLELGDSALYLCAPRGPCNQPQHFGDGTRLSIL.

J is TRBJ1-4 and V is TRBV6-1; TRBD1 might be the D (5 bases). The CDR3 has 16 residues. V dropped 2 bases and J dropped 5 bases, with 15 bases sitting between them. Per germline, CDR1 MNHNS and CDR2 SASEGT. CDR3 in DNA: TGTGCCAGCAGTGAAAGGACGCAAACAGGCAATGAAAAACTGTTTTTT. Translation gives CASSERTQTGNEKLFF.

V is TRBV7-9 and J is TRBJ2-1; tentatively, D is TRBD2 (6 bases). Germline V gene lookup returns CDR1 SEHNR and CDR2 FQNEAQ (reference sequence). The germline V and J ends were trimmed by 4 bases and 7 bases, with 17 bases remaining between them. The CDR3 sequence is 15 residues long. This chain's CDR3 is CASSSLRDFLNEQFF. The CDR3 DNA follows: TGTGCCAGCAGCTCACTTCGGGACTTCTTGAATGAGCAGTTCTTC.

V usage is TRBV5-5 and J usage is TRBJ1-5; weak D call: TRBD1 (6 bases). CDR3 length: 14 amino acids. Germline V gene data show CDR1 as SGHKS and CDR2 as YYEKEE (reference sequence). Trimming took off 5 bases at V and 0 bases at J, with 9 bases between the two ends. The CDR3 spells CASSSGDSNQPQHF. Written as DNA, the CDR3 is TGTGCCAGCAGTTCAGGGGATAGCAATCAGCCCCAGCATTTT.

V gene TRBV7-9 combines with J gene TRBJ2-1, with 7 bases matching TRBD2. The CDR3 extends over 16 amino acids. The germline V gene has CDR1 SEHNR and CDR2 FQNEAQ (reference sequence). Losses at the gene ends were 5 bases for V and 2 bases for J; bases not matched to a gene: 9. Written as DNA, the CDR3 is TGTGCCAGCAGCCCCACTAGCGCTGGGGCCTACAATGAGCAGTTCTTC. Its translation: CASSPTSAGAYNEQFF.

CDR3 in amino acids: CAWLPPQGVGKLFF. CDR3 sequence (DNA): TGTGCCTGGCTGCCCCCACAGGGGGTGGGAAAACTGTTTTTT. The chain couples TRBV30 to TRBJ1-4, with 8 nucleotides matching TRBD1. CDR3 length equals 14 residues. V was pared by 5 bases and J by 10 bases, with 12 bases of the junction left unmatched. CDR1 GTSNPN and CDR2 SVGIG come from the germline V gene (reference sequence). The variable domain in full, with the rest retrieved from reference TRBV30 and TRBJ1-4, is SQTIHQWPATLVQPVGSPLSLECTVEGTSNPNLYWYRQAAGRGLQLLFYSVGIGQISSEVPQNLSASRPQDRQFILSSKKLLLSDSGFYLCAWLPPQGVGKLFFGSGTQLSVL.

The chain has TRBV28 and TRBJ1-1, with D possibly TRBD1 on 6 matching bases. The V gene's germline CDR1 is MDHEN and CDR2 SYDVKM. This CDR3 is 14 amino acids long. V was pared by 6 bases and J by 4 bases, with 15 bases between. In DNA form, the CDR3 reads TGTGCCAGCAGCCCGTTTAAACAGGGCACTGAAGCTTTCTTT. This encodes CASSPFKQGTEAFF.

The genes are TRBV5-1 and TRBJ1-5; 12 positions match TRBD1. Germline loops: CDR1 SGHRS, CDR2 YFSETQ. This CDR3 has 16 residues. V trimming: 0 bases; J trimming: 6 bases; junction bases outside the gene matches: 4. The DNA of the CDR3 is TGCGCCAGCAGCTTGGAGGGGACAGGGGGCTCTCAGCCCCAGCATTTT. Protein: CASSLEGTGGSQPQHF.